Listed below are T cell receptor beta chains from one sample, sequenced in a study of T cell responses to AZD1222 COVID-19 vaccine. TCRdb's table, derived via immunoSEQ multiplex PCR, lists solely in-frame clones and lacks some. This sample carries 130,000 or so clones, about 90% of them seen once, and the ten largest clones take 5% to 6%. The input for sequencing was peripheral blood, taken on day 0 of AZD1222 vaccination. Receptors originate from an adult in good health. Both conserved end residues are part of each CDR3. Each record gives: V gene, clone size, J gene, D gene, CDR3 protein, CDR3 DNA. D genes are given only for firm matches. The size field is filled for only some rows; it gives once, few, many or a size class.

V gene: TRBV6-1; clone size: .; J gene: TRBJ1-2; D gene: .; CDR3 protein: CASSELQGYYGYTF; CDR3 DNA: TGTGCCAGCAGTGAACTACAGGGTTATTATGGCTACACCTTC
V gene: TRBV7-8; clone size: .; J gene: TRBJ1-2; D gene: .; CDR3 protein: CASSFSYGWDGYTF; CDR3 DNA: TGTGCCAGCAGCTTCTCGTACGGATGGGATGGCTACACCTTC
V gene: TRBV5-6; clone size: .; J gene: TRBJ1-6; D gene: .; CDR3 protein: CASSWAGRTQYNSPLHF; CDR3 DNA: TGTGCCAGCAGCTGGGCGGGGCGAACCCAATATAATTCACCCCTCCACTTT
V gene: TRBV5-4; clone size: .; J gene: TRBJ1-1; D gene: .; CDR3 protein: CASSGGQGATEAFF; CDR3 DNA: TGTGCCAGCAGCGGGGGACAAGGGGCCACTGAAGCTTTCTTT
V gene: TRBV6-5; clone size: .; J gene: TRBJ1-2; D gene: .; CDR3 protein: CASISREPNYGYTF; CDR3 DNA: TGTGCCAGCATCTCCAGGGAACCTAACTATGGCTACACCTTC
V gene: TRBV19; clone size: few; J gene: TRBJ2-7; D gene: .; CDR3 protein: CASSIVGGSYEQYF; CDR3 DNA: TGTGCCAGTAGTATAGTTGGGGGGTCCTACGAGCAGTACTTC
V gene: TRBV6-2/TRBV6-3; clone size: .; J gene: TRBJ1-6; D gene: .; CDR3 protein: CASSFGSASSPLHF; CDR3 DNA: TGTGCCAGCAGTTTCGGATCAGCTTCTTCACCCCTCCACTTT
V gene: TRBV14; clone size: .; J gene: TRBJ2-1; D gene: TRBD1; CDR3 protein: CASSTQGAYNEQFF; CDR3 DNA: TGTGCCTCCTCGACGCAGGGGGCCTACAATGAGCAGTTCTTC
V gene: TRBV5-1; clone size: .; J gene: TRBJ2-1; D gene: .; CDR3 protein: CASSLDVAPGEQFF; CDR3 DNA: TGCGCCAGCAGCTTGGACGTAGCCCCCGGTGAGCAGTTCTTC
V gene: TRBV27; clone size: .; J gene: TRBJ2-5; D gene: .; CDR3 protein: CASSSRHQETQYF; CDR3 DNA: TGTGCCAGCAGTTCGAGACATCAAGAGACCCAGTACTTC
V gene: TRBV9; clone size: .; J gene: TRBJ2-1; D gene: TRBD2; CDR3 protein: CASSVWGLADEQFF; CDR3 DNA: TGTGCCAGCAGCGTATGGGGACTAGCGGATGAGCAGTTCTTC
V gene: TRBV30; clone size: .; J gene: TRBJ1-3; D gene: .; CDR3 protein: CAWSGASGNTIYF; CDR3 DNA: TGTGCCTGGAGTGGGGCTTCTGGAAACACCATATATTTT
V gene: TRBV12-3/TRBV12-4; clone size: .; J gene: TRBJ1-2; D gene: .; CDR3 protein: CASSPGFGGYTF; CDR3 DNA: TGTGCCAGCAGCCCAGGGTTTGGTGGCTACACCTTC
V gene: TRBV25-1; clone size: .; J gene: TRBJ1-1; D gene: .; CDR3 protein: CASSEYSQNTEAFF; CDR3 DNA: TGTGCCAGCAGTGAATATAGCCAGAACACTGAAGCTTTCTTT
V gene: TRBV6-5; clone size: .; J gene: TRBJ2-1; D gene: .; CDR3 protein: CASSSGETGGDEQFF; CDR3 DNA: TGTGCCAGCAGTAGTGGGGAAACAGGGGGGGATGAGCAGTTCTTC
V gene: TRBV5-1; clone size: .; J gene: TRBJ1-2; D gene: TRBD1; CDR3 protein: CASSLEGQGSWGYTF; CDR3 DNA: TGCGCCAGCAGCTTGGAGGGACAGGGGTCTTGGGGCTACACCTTC
V gene: TRBV6-5; clone size: .; J gene: TRBJ2-7; D gene: .; CDR3 protein: CASSYYETYYEQYF; CDR3 DNA: TGTGCCAGCAGTTACTATGAGACCTACTACGAGCAGTACTTC
V gene: TRBV5-4; clone size: .; J gene: TRBJ1-2; D gene: .; CDR3 protein: CASSLESGYGYTF; CDR3 DNA: TGTGCCAGCAGCTTGGAAAGCGGGTATGGCTACACCTTC
V gene: TRBV19; clone size: .; J gene: TRBJ1-6; D gene: .; CDR3 protein: CASSLYPTSSSYNSPLHF; CDR3 DNA: TGTGCCAGTAGTTTGTACCCAACCTCGAGCTCCTATAATTCACCCCTCCACTTT
V gene: TRBV28; clone size: .; J gene: TRBJ2-5; D gene: .; CDR3 protein: CASTVQGRETQYF; CDR3 DNA: TGTGCCTCCACTGTGCAGGGGAGAGAGACCCAGTACTTC
V gene: TRBV7-3; clone size: .; J gene: TRBJ1-3; D gene: .; CDR3 protein: CASSPSSQGNTIYF; CDR3 DNA: TGTGCCAGCAGCCCGAGCTCCCAGGGAAACACCATATATTTT
V gene: TRBV6-4; clone size: once; J gene: TRBJ2-1; D gene: .; CDR3 protein: CASSAGGISYNEQFF; CDR3 DNA: TGTGCCAGCAGTGCCGGAGGGATCTCCTACAATGAGCAGTTCTTC
V gene: TRBV14; clone size: .; J gene: TRBJ2-1; D gene: TRBD1; CDR3 protein: CASSQTGGSYNEQFF; CDR3 DNA: TGTGCCAGCAGCCAGACAGGGGGGTCCTACAATGAGCAGTTCTTC
V gene: TRBV27; clone size: few; J gene: TRBJ2-5; D gene: .; CDR3 protein: CASSFLSDRQETQYF; CDR3 DNA: TGTGCCAGCAGTTTCCTCTCGGACAGACAAGAGACCCAGTACTTC
V gene: TRBV14; clone size: .; J gene: TRBJ2-7; D gene: .; CDR3 protein: CASSIRGSAGGHEQYF; CDR3 DNA: TGTGCCAGCAGCATAAGGGGTTCGGCAGGTGGCCACGAGCAGTACTTC
V gene: TRBV6-5; clone size: .; J gene: TRBJ1-4; D gene: .; CDR3 protein: CASRDSNANEKLFF; CDR3 DNA: TGTGCCAGCAGGGACTCGAATGCTAATGAAAAACTGTTTTTT
V gene: TRBV5-4; clone size: .; J gene: TRBJ1-1; D gene: .; CDR3 protein: CASSLFGGTEAFF; CDR3 DNA: TGTGCCAGCAGCTTGTTTGGGGGCACTGAAGCTTTCTTT
V gene: TRBV14; clone size: .; J gene: TRBJ2-1; D gene: .; CDR3 protein: CASSPSRNEQFF; CDR3 DNA: TGTGCCAGCAGCCCGTCCCGGAATGAGCAGTTCTTC
V gene: TRBV28; clone size: .; J gene: TRBJ1-5; D gene: TRBD1; CDR3 protein: CASRPSTGTGGNQPQHF; CDR3 DNA: TGTGCCAGCAGGCCGTCTACCGGGACAGGGGGGAATCAGCCCCAGCATTTT
V gene: TRBV3-1/TRBV3-2; clone size: .; J gene: TRBJ1-1; D gene: .; CDR3 protein: CASSPGLENTEAFF; CDR3 DNA: TGTGCCAGCAGCCCCGGACTCGAGAACACTGAAGCTTTCTTT
V gene: TRBV5-1; clone size: .; J gene: TRBJ2-2; D gene: TRBD1; CDR3 protein: CASSLADRGTVTGELFF; CDR3 DNA: TGCGCCAGCAGCTTGGCCGACAGGGGGACGGTCACCGGGGAGCTGTTTTTT
V gene: TRBV28; clone size: .; J gene: TRBJ1-6; D gene: TRBD1; CDR3 protein: CASNLGTGGSPLHF; CDR3 DNA: TGTGCCAGCAACCTAGGGACAGGGGGGTCACCCCTCCACTTT
V gene: TRBV5-1; clone size: .; J gene: TRBJ2-6; D gene: .; CDR3 protein: CASRTRGLDVLTF; CDR3 DNA: TGCGCCAGCAGAACACGGGGTCTCGACGTCCTGACTTTC
V gene: TRBV28; clone size: .; J gene: TRBJ2-1; D gene: TRBD2; CDR3 protein: CASSFTQGLYNEQFF; CDR3 DNA: TGTGCCAGCAGTTTTACGCAGGGACTATACAATGAGCAGTTCTTC
V gene: TRBV2; clone size: .; J gene: TRBJ1-5; D gene: .; CDR3 protein: CASKVGFQRGQPQHF; CDR3 DNA: TGTGCCAGCAAGGTGGGCTTCCAAAGAGGACAGCCCCAGCATTTT
V gene: TRBV6-2/TRBV6-3; clone size: .; J gene: TRBJ1-1; D gene: .; CDR3 protein: CASSRIGGGRTEAFF; CDR3 DNA: TGTGCCAGCAGCCGGATCGGTGGGGGTCGGACTGAAGCTTTCTTT
V gene: TRBV18; clone size: .; J gene: TRBJ1-6; D gene: TRBD1; CDR3 protein: CASSPLPAGQGENSPLHF; CDR3 DNA: TGTGCCAGCTCACCCCTACCCGCCGGACAGGGGGAGAATTCACCCCTCCACTTT
V gene: TRBV6-5; clone size: .; J gene: TRBJ1-5; D gene: .; CDR3 protein: CASSPAFSNQPQHF; CDR3 DNA: TGTGCCAGCAGTCCCGCATTTAGCAATCAGCCCCAGCATTTT
V gene: TRBV28; clone size: .; J gene: TRBJ1-5; D gene: .; CDR3 protein: CASRVGGIQPQHF; CDR3 DNA: TGTGCCAGCAGGGTGGGCGGAATTCAGCCCCAGCATTTT
V gene: TRBV11-1; clone size: .; J gene: TRBJ1-2; D gene: .; CDR3 protein: CASTIGRRSFGYTF; CDR3 DNA: TGTGCCAGCACGATCGGCAGGAGATCTTTTGGCTACACCTTC
V gene: TRBV5-4; clone size: .; J gene: TRBJ1-2; D gene: TRBD1; CDR3 protein: CASTPGQEIGGYTF; CDR3 DNA: TGTGCCAGCACCCCGGGACAGGAAATAGGTGGCTACACCTTC
V gene: TRBV7-3; clone size: .; J gene: TRBJ2-5; D gene: .; CDR3 protein: CASSLGRWETQYF; CDR3 DNA: TGTGCCAGCAGCTTAGGACGGTGGGAGACCCAGTACTTC
V gene: TRBV7-9; clone size: .; J gene: TRBJ2-3; D gene: .; CDR3 protein: CASSRGTTDTQYF; CDR3 DNA: TGTGCCAGCAGCCGGGGTACCACAGATACGCAGTATTTT
V gene: TRBV11-2; clone size: .; J gene: TRBJ1-2; D gene: TRBD1; CDR3 protein: CASSPGTGYDGYTF; CDR3 DNA: TGTGCCAGCAGCCCCGGGACAGGGTACGATGGCTACACCTTC
V gene: TRBV7-9; clone size: .; J gene: TRBJ2-2; D gene: .; CDR3 protein: CASSKTGELFF; CDR3 DNA: TGTGCCAGCAGCAAAACCGGGGAGCTGTTTTTT
V gene: TRBV9; clone size: .; J gene: TRBJ2-2; D gene: .; CDR3 protein: CASSAAGPPNTGELFF; CDR3 DNA: TGTGCCAGCAGCGCGGCGGGACCGCCGAACACCGGGGAGCTGTTTTTT
V gene: TRBV6-5; clone size: .; J gene: TRBJ1-2; D gene: TRBD1; CDR3 protein: CASTRQGFYGYTF; CDR3 DNA: TGTGCCAGCACTAGACAGGGCTTCTATGGCTACACCTTC
V gene: TRBV9; clone size: .; J gene: TRBJ1-2; D gene: .; CDR3 protein: CASSPTGGYGYTF; CDR3 DNA: TGTGCCAGCAGTCCTACAGGTGGTTATGGCTACACCTTC
V gene: TRBV2; clone size: .; J gene: TRBJ1-2; D gene: .; CDR3 protein: CASSEEGRGRYTF; CDR3 DNA: TGTGCCAGCAGTGAAGAGGGCAGGGGACGCTACACCTTC
V gene: TRBV25-1; clone size: .; J gene: TRBJ1-2; D gene: .; CDR3 protein: CASSPLGEGYTF; CDR3 DNA: TGTGCCAGCAGCCCATTGGGGGAAGGCTACACCTTC
V gene: TRBV9; clone size: .; J gene: TRBJ2-5; D gene: .; CDR3 protein: CASSSQETQYF; CDR3 DNA: TGTGCCAGCAGCTCACAAGAGACCCAGTACTTC